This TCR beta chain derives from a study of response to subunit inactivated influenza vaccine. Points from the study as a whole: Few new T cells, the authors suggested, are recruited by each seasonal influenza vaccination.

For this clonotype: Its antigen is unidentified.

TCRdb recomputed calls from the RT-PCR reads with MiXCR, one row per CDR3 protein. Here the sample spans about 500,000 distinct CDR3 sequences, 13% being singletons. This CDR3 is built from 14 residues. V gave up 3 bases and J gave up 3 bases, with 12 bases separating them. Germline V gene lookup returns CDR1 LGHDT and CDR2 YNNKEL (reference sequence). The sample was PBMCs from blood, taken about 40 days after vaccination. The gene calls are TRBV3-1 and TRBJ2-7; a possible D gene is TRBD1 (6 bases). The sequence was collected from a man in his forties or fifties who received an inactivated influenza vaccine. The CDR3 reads CASSHLSDSYEQYF. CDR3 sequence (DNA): TGTGCCAGCAGCCATCTCTCGGACAGCTACGAGCAGTACTTC.